The clone carrying this TCR beta chain was detected a few times. Antigen: not known. The data are from a study of cytomegalovirus exposure and HLA in healthy donors. The study ran its PCR with 60 Vbeta and 13 Jbeta primers. TCRdb's copy holds only in-frame clones and misses some; the assay was immunoSEQ multiplex PCR. This sample yields about 110,000 clones, of which more than 65% are seen a single time; approximately 0.74% belongs to the top ten. The germline V gene has CDR1 MNHEY and CDR2 SVGAGI. CDR3 size: 12 residues. J lost 9 bases, V lost 6 bases, and 6 bases had no gene match. Study observations and caveats: As a later analysis showed, a missense DCLRE1C variant was linked to trimming of TCR beta V- and J-genes. Earlier analysis looked at TCR beta V segments, and most were productive about 87% or about 30% of the time.

The TCR comes from a boy younger than 18 in good health and CMV-seronegative. This chain joins TRBV6-5 and TRBJ1-1; TRBD1 matches at 8 bases. The specimen sequenced was PBMCs. CDR3: CASSLRTGKAFF. In nucleotides, the CDR3 is TGTGCCAGCAGCCTGAGGACAGGGAAAGCTTTCTTT.